The source of this T cell receptor (beta chain) is a study of blood T cell repertoires in COVID-19. Study background: COVID-19 samples, acute and convalescent, were from the United States, Italy and Spain.

Repertoires were generated with immunoSEQ multiplex PCR, while TCRdb's copy carries only in-frame clones and drops some. The data show 400,000 or so clones, more than 75% seen once. Between the trimmed V and J ends, which lost 5 bases and 0 bases, there was a span of 16 bases. Germline CDR1 is SEHNR and CDR2 is FQNEAQ (reference sequence). This CDR3 region has 17 residues. The specimen sequenced was peripheral blood. The clonotype comes from a human donor in a cohort sampled during active COVID-19. The chain links TRBV7-9 to TRBJ1-4, with D unclear. DNA of the CDR3: TGTGCCAGCAGCCCCCGAGCTGAACCTGCAACTAATGAAAAACTGTTTTTT. Translating it yields CASSPRAEPATNEKLFF.